The 10 T cell receptor beta chains given below trace back to one sample, sequenced in a study of T cell repertoires in cytomegalovirus infection. TCRdb fed the reads into MiXCR, producing one record per CDR3 protein. The sample records about 530,000 distinct CDR3 sequences, roughly 29% being singletons. The sample taken for sequencing was PBMCs. These receptors were taken from a human donor in good health (CMV status not recorded). Some clones in this sample may be carry-over from other donors' samples.

This chain uses TRBV7-9 with TRBJ2-7, with D possibly TRBD1 on 6 matching bases. Germline-derived CDR1 and CDR2 are SEHNR and FQNEAQ (reference sequence). There are 13 residues in the CDR3. V was clipped by 0 bases and J by 5 bases, with 8 bases between them. The CDR3 DNA follows: TGTGCCAGCAGCTTAGCAGGGGGAAACGAGCAGTACTTC. Its translation is CASSLAGGNEQYF. Complete variable domain (other parts from reference TRBV7-9 and TRBJ2-7): DTGVSQNPRHKITKRGQNVTFRCDPISEHNRLYWYRQTLGQGPEFLTYFQNEAQLEKSRLLSDRFSAERPKGSFSTLEIQRTEQGDSAMYLCASSLAGGNEQYFGPGTRLTVT.

This clonotype was counted only a few times. The chain employs TRBV10-2 and TRBJ2-3; 7 bases fit TRBD2. CDR1 and CDR2 (germline): WSHSY, SAAADI. Trimming cost V 4 bases and J 0 bases; bases outside gene matches: 4. The CDR3 length is 15 residues. The CDR3 sequence is CASSGASGSTDTQYF. CDR3 DNA sequence: TGCGCCAGCAGTGGGGCTAGCGGTAGCACAGATACGCAGTATTTT.

This clonotype was seen a handful of times. The J gene is TRBJ2-7, the V gene TRBV6-1, with 10 positions matching TRBD2. The germline V gene has CDR1 MNHNS and CDR2 SASEGT. Trimming at V came to 5 bases and at J to 1 base, leaving 11 bases not matched to a gene. This CDR3 is 17 amino acids long. The CDR3 is CASSLVTSGILSYEQYF. The CDR3 DNA reads as TGTGCCAGCAGTTTAGTAACTAGCGGGATATTATCCTACGAGCAGTACTTC.

A remark on this clonotype: At one boundary the junction diverges from the germline segment, which might be a read error. The chain employs TRBV5-4 and TRBJ1-2; D is possibly TRBD1 (6 bases). The germline V gene has CDR1 SGHNT and CDR2 YYREEE (reference sequence). The CDR3 spans 15 residues. The CDR3 DNA sequence: TGTACCAGCAGCTTGTGGGGGGCGCTTTCCTATGGCTACACCTTC. Protein product: CTSSLWGALSYGYTF.

This clonotype has only a few counts. This chain links TRBV5-5 with TRBJ1-6; no definite D call. Trimming removed 0 bases from V and 1 base from J, with 5 bases in between. CDR1 is SGHKS, CDR2 YYEKEE, per germline (reference sequence). This CDR3 region has 15 residues. DNA of the CDR3: TGTGCCAGCAGCTTGGAAGATTCCTATAATTCACCCCTCCACTTT. Translating it yields CASSLEDSYNSPLHF.

The gene calls are TRBV7-2 and TRBJ2-3; D is perhaps TRBD2 (6 bases). The CDR3 contains 16 residues. V was pared by 2 bases and J by 5 bases, with 17 bases between. From germline, CDR1 is SGHTA and CDR2 FQGNSA. CDR3 in DNA: TGTGCCAGCAGCTTAAGTGGATTGCGGGGAGAAGATACGCAGTATTTT. This translates into CASSLSGLRGEDTQYF.

The CDR3 sequence is CASSHPRRAGLDQPQHF. The CDR3 DNA reads as TGCGCCAGCAGCCACCCCCGTCGCGCAGGCTTGGATCAGCCCCAGCATTTT. The chain employs TRBV4-1 and TRBJ1-5; no clear D gene. This CDR3 is 17 amino acids long. Germline V lookup: CDR1 MGHRA, CDR2 YSYEKL. Deletions cut 3 bases from V and 5 bases from J, with 20 bases between.

This chain links TRBV7-9 with TRBJ2-3; D not certain. V dropped 2 bases and J dropped 3 bases, with 9 bases sitting between them. The germline CDR1 and CDR2 sequences are SEHNR and FQNEAQ (reference sequence). CDR3 length: 14 amino acids. The CDR3 region is CASSLSRTTDTQYF. CDR3 coding DNA: TGTGCCAGCAGCTTATCCCGAACGACAGATACGCAGTATTTT.

This clonotype was observed many times. This chain connects TRBV7-2 to TRBJ2-3, with D unclear. Trimming removed 4 bases from V and 3 bases from J, with 11 bases in between. This CDR3 is 14 amino acids long. Germline V CDR1 and CDR2: SGHTA, FQGNSA. CDR3 sequence: CASSSGPATDTQYF. Here the CDR3 DNA reads TGTGCCAGCAGCTCAGGTCCGGCGACAGATACGCAGTATTTT. Complete variable domain (other parts from reference TRBV7-2 and TRBJ2-3): GAGVSQSPSNKVTEKGKDVELRCDPISGHTALYWYRQSLGQGLEFLIYFQGNSAPDKSGLPSDRFSAERTGGSVSTLTIQRTQQEDSAVYLCASSSGPATDTQYFGPGTRLTVL.

The chain joins TRBV19 to TRBJ1-1; D ambiguous. CDR3 length equals 14 residues. Germline lookup yields CDR1 LNHDA and CDR2 SQIVND (reference sequence). V was clipped by 3 bases and J by 0 bases, with 8 bases between them. For the CDR3, the DNA is TGTGCCAGTAGTATGAACAGTATGAACACTGAAGCTTTCTTT. Translated: CASSMNSMNTEAFF.